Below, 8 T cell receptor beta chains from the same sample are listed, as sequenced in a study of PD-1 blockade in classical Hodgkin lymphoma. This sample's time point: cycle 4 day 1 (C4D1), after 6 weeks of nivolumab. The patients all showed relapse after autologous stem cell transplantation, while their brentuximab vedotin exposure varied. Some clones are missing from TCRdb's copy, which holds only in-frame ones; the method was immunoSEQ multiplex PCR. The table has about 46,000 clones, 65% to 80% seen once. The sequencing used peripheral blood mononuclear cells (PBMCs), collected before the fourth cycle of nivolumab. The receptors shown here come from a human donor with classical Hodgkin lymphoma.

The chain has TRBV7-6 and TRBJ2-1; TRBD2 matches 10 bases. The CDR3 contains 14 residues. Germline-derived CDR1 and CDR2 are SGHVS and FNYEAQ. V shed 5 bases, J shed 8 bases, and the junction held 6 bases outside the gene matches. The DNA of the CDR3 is TGTGCCAGCAGCCCCCAGCGGGAGGGCCATGAGCAGTTCTTC. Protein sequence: CASSPQREGHEQFF.

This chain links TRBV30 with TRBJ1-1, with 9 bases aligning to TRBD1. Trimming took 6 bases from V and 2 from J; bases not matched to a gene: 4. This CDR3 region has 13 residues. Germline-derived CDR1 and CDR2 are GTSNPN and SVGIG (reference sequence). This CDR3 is CACRTGVNTEAFF. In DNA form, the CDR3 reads TGTGCCTGCCGGACAGGGGTTAACACTGAAGCTTTCTTT.

CDR3 nucleotide sequence: TGCGCCAGCAGCTCCCAGGGCCTTGAAGCTTTCTTT. It codes for CASSSQGLEAFF. The chain uses TRBV5-1 and TRBJ1-1, with a possible D match to TRBD1 (5 bases). V was trimmed by 3 bases and J by 7 bases, leaving 10 bases between them. Germline assignment: CDR1 SGHRS and CDR2 YFSETQ. The CDR3 spans 12 residues. The full variable domain, completed using reference TRBV5-1 and TRBJ1-1, is KAGVTQTPRYLIKTRGQQVTLSCSPISGHRSVSWYQQTPGQGLQFLFEYFSETQRNKGNFPGRFSGRQFSNSRSEMNVSTLELGDSALYLCASSSQGLEAFFGQGTRLTVV.

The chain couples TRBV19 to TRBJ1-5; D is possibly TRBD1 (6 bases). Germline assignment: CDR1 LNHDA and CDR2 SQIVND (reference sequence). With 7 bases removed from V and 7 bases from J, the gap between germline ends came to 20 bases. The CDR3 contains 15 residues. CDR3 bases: TGTGCCAGTAAGGGTACAGGGCGGAGGACACAGCCCCAGCATTTT. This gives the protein CASKGTGRRTQPQHF. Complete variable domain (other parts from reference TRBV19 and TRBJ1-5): DGGITQSPKYLFRKEGQNVTLSCEQNLNHDAMYWYRQDPGQGLRLIYYSQIVNDFQKGDIAEGYSVSREKKESFPLTVTSAQKNPTAFYLCASKGTGRRTQPQHFGDGTRLSIL.

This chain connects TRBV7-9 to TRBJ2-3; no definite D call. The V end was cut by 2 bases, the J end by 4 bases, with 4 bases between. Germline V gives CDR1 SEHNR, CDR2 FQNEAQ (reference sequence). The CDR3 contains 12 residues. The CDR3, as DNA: TGTGCCAGCAGCTTAATGGCAGATACGCAGTATTTT. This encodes CASSLMADTQYF.

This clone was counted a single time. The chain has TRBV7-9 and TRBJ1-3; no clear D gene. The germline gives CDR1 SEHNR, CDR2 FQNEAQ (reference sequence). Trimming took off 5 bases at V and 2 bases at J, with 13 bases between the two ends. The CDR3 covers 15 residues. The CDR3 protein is CASSVLTGAGNTIYF. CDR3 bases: TGTGCCAGCAGCGTCCTAACCGGGGCTGGAAACACCATATATTTT.

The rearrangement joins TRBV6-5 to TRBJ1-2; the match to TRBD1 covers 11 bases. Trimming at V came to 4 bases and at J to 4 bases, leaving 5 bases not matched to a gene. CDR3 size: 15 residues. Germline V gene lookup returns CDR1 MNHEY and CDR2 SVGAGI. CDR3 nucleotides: TGTGCCAGCAGTTCGGACAGGGGGCGCGGCTATGGCTACACCTTC. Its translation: CASSSDRGRGYGYTF.

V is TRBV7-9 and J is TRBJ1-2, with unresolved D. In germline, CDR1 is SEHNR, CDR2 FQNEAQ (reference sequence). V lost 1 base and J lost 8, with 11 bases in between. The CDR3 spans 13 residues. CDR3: CASSLGLANGYTF. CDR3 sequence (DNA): TGTGCCAGCAGCTTAGGTCTCGCGAACGGCTACACCTTC. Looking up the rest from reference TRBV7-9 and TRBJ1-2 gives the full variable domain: DTGVSQNPRHKITKRGQNVTFRCDPISEHNRLYWYRQTLGQGPEFLTYFQNEAQLEKSRLLSDRFSAERPKGSFSTLEIQRTEQGDSAMYLCASSLGLANGYTFGSGTRLTVV.